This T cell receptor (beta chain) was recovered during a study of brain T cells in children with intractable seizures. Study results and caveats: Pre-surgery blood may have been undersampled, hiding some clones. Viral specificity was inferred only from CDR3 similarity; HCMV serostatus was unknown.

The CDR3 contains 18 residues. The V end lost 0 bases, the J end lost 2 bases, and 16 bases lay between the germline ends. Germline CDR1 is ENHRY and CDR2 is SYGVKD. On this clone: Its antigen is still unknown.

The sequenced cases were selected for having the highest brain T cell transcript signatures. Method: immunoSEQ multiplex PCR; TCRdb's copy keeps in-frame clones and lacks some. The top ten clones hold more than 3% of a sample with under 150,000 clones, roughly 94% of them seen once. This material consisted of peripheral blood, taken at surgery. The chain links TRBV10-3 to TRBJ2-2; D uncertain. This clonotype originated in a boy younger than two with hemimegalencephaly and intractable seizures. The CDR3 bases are TGTGCCATCAGTGAGTCATTTCAGCTGGGCCATAACACCGGGGAGCTGTTTTTT. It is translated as CAISESFQLGHNTGELFF.